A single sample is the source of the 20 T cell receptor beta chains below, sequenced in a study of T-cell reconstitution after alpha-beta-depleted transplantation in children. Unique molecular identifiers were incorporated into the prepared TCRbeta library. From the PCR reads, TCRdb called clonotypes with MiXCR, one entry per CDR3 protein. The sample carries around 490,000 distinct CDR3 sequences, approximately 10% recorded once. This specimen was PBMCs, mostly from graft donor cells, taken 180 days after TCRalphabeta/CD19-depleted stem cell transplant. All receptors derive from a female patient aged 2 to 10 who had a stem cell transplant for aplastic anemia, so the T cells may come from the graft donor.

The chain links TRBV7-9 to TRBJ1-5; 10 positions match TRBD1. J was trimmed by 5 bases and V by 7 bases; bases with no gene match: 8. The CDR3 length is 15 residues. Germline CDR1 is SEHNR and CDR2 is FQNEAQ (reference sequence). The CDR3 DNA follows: TGTGCCAGCACCCGGGACAGGGGACGCCATCAGCCCCAGCATTTT. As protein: CASTRDRGRHQPQHF.

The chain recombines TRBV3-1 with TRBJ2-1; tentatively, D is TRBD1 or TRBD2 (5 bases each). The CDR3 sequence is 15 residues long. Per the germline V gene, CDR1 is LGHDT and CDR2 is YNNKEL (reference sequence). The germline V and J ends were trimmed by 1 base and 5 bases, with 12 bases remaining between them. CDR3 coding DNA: TGTGCCAGCAGCCAAGCTTGGGGGTCCCACAATGAGCAGTTCTTC. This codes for CASSQAWGSHNEQFF.

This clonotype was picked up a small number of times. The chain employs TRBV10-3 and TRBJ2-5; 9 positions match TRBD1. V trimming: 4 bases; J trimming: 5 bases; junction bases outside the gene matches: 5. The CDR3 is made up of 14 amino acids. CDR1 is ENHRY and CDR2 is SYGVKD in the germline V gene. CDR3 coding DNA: TGTGCCATCAGTGCCGGGACAGGGTTGGAGACCCAGTACTTC. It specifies CAISAGTGLETQYF.

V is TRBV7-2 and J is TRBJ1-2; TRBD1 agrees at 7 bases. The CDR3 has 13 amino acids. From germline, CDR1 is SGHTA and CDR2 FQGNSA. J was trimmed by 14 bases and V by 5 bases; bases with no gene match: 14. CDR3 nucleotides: TGTGCCAGCAGCCCCCAGGGACAGTGGGCTTGGACCTTC. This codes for CASSPQGQWAWTF.

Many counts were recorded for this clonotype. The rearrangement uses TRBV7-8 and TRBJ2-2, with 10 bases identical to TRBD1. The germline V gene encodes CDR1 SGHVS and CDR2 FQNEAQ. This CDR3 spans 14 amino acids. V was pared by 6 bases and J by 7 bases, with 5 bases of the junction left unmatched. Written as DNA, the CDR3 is TGTGCCAGCAGGCGGGACAGGGGTGACGGGGAGCTGTTTTTT. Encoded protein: CASRRDRGDGELFF.

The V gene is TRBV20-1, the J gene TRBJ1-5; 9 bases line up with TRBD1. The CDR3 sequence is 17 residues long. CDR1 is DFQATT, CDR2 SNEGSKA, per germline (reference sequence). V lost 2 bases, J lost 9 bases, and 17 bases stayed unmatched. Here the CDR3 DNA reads TGCAGTGCTAGATCTAGGGAGAAGGACAGGGGTTTCATGCCCCAGCATTTT. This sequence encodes CSARSREKDRGFMPQHF.

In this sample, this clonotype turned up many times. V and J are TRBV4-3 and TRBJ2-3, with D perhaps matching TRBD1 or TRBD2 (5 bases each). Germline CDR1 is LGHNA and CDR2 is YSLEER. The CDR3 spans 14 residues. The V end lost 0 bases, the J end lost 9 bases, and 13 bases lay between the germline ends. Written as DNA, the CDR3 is TGCGCCAGCAGCCAAGATCCGGGGACGGGCACGCAGTATTTT. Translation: CASSQDPGTGTQYF.

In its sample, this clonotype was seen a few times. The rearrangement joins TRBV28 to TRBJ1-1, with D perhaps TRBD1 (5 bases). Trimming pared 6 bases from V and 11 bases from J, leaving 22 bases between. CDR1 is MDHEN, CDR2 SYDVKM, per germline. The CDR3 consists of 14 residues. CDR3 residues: CASSQTSRGPLAFF. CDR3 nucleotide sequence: TGTGCCAGCAGCCAAACAAGCCGGGGACCCCTGGCTTTCTTT.

The CDR3 is CACRTEAFF. The CDR3 DNA reads as TGTGCCTGTCGCACTGAAGCTTTCTTT. The chain couples TRBV21-1 to TRBJ1-1. TRBV21-1 is classified as a pseudogene. CDR3 length: 9 amino acids.

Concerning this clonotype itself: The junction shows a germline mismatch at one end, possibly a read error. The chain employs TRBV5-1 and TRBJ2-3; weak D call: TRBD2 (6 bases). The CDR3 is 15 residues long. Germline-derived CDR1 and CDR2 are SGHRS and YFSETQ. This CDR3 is CASSLGTYNTETQYF. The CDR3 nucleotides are TGCGCCAGCAGCTTAGGGACTTATAACACAGAAACGCAGTATTTT.

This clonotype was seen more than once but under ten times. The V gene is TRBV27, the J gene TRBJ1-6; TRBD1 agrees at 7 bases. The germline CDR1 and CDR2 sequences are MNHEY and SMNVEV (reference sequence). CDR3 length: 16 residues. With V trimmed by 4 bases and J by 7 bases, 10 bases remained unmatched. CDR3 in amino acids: CASSWTGGRGNSPLHF. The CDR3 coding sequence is TGTGCCAGCAGTTGGACAGGAGGAAGAGGAAATTCACCCCTCCACTTT.

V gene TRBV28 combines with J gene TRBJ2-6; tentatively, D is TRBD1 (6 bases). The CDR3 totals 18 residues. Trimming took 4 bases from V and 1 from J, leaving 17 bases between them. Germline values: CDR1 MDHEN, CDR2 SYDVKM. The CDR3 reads CASSSFTGSLSGANVLTF. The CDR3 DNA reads TGTGCCAGCAGTTCCTTCACAGGGAGTTTATCTGGGGCCAACGTCCTGACTTTC.

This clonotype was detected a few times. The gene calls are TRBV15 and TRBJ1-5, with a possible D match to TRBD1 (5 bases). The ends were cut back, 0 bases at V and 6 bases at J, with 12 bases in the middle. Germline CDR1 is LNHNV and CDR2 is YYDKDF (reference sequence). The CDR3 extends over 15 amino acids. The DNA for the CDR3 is TGTGCCACCAGCAGAGAGGGGCAGGTCATTCAGCCCCAGCATTTT. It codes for CATSREGQVIQPQHF.

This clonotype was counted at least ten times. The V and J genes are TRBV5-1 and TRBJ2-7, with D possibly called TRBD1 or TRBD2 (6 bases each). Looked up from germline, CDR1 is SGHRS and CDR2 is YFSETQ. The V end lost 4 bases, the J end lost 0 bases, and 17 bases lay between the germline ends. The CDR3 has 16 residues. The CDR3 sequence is CASSPGGRFISYEQYV. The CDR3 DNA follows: TGCGCCAGCAGCCCCGGGGGCAGATTCATCTCCTACGAGCAGTACGTC.

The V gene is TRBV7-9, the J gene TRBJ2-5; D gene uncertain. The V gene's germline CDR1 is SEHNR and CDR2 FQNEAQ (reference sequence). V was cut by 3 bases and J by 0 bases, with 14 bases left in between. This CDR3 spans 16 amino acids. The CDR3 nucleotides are TGTGCCAGCAGCTTCGAAGGTTGGCCCCACCAAGAGACCCAGTACTTC. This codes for CASSFEGWPHQETQYF. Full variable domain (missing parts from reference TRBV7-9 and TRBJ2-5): DTGVSQNPRHKITKRGQNVTFRCDPISEHNRLYWYRQTLGQGPEFLTYFQNEAQLEKSRLLSDRFSAERPKGSFSTLEIQRTEQGDSAMYLCASSFEGWPHQETQYFGPGTRLLVL.

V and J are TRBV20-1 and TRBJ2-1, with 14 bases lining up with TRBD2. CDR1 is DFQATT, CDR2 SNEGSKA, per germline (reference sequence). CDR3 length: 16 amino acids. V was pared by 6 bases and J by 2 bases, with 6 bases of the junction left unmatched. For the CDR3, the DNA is TGCAGTGCCCGACGGACTAGCGGGAGGACCTACAATGAGCAGTTCTTC. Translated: CSARRTSGRTYNEQFF.

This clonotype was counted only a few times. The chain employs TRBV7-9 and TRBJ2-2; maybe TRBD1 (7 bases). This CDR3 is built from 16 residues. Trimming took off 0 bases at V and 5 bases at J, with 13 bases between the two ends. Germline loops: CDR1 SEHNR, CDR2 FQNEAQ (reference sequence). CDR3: CASSLAPRGDTGELFF. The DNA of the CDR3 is TGTGCCAGCAGCTTAGCGCCCAGGGGGGATACCGGGGAGCTGTTTTTT.

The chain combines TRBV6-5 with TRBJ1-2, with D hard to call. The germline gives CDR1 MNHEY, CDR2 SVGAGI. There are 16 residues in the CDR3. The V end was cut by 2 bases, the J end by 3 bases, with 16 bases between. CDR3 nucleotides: TGTGCCAGCAGTTACCAGATGCTAACGGGTTACTATGGCTACACCTTC. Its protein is CASSYQMLTGYYGYTF.

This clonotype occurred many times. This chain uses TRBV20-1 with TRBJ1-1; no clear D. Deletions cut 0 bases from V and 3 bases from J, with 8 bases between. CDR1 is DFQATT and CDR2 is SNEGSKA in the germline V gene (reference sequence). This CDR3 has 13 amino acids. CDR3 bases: TGCAGTGCTAGAGATTGGGGTGACACTGAAGCTTTCTTT. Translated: CSARDWGDTEAFF.

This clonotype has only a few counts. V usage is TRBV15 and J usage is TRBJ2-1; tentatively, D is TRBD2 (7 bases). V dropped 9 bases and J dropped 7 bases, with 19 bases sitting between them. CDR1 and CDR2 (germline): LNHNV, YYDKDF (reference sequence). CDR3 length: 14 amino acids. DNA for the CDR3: TGTGCCACAGACACCGCGGGGAGGGGGAATGAGCAGTTCTTC. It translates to CATDTAGRGNEQFF.